The clone carrying this T cell receptor (beta chain) has a count of ten or more. Libraries for TCR beta were made by quantitative 5'-RACE with molecular barcodes. TCRdb passed the 5' RACE reads through MiXCR, listing each CDR3 protein once. The sample comprises about 240,000 distinct CDR3 sequences, approximately 7.6% of which are singletons, and around 4.9% rests with the top ten. The sample belongs to a study of CD8 T cells in ankylosing spondylitis. CDR3 length: 12 residues. After removal of 3 bases from V and 7 bases from J, the junction contained 0 bases not matched to a gene. The sequence was collected from a female donor with ankylosing spondylitis or in good health (not recorded which). This chain joins TRBV12-3 or TRBV12-4 and TRBJ1-2, with 9 bases aligning to TRBD1. The material sequenced was blood, either unsorted or a sorted T cell fraction (not recorded which). Here the CDR3 reads CASSLDRGGYTF. The CDR3 nucleotides read TGTGCCAGCAGTTTGGACAGGGGTGGCTACACCTTC.